This T cell receptor (beta chain) was found in a study of shared clonotypes between healthy human individuals. Study at large: For every donor, three CD4 naive, three CD4 memory, two CD8 naive and one CD8 memory plates were used.

Germline trimming cut 5 bases from V and 2 bases from J; bases unmatched to any gene: 8. The CDR3 has 16 amino acids. Germline V gene sequence: CDR1 MNHEY, CDR2 SMNVEV (reference sequence). Memory CD4+ cells were the fraction left after CD45RA+ naive selection. Only in-frame clones appear in the TCRdb table, and some are missing; sequencing was by immunoSEQ multiplex PCR. The sample records under 600,000 clones, 97% being singletons. V usage is TRBV27 and J usage is TRBJ1-2, with 10 bases aligning to TRBD1. The sample consisted of naive CD4+ T cells sorted from blood. As to subset: CD45RA+ positively selected. The sequence derives from a woman between 25 and 40 years old in good health. In DNA form, the CDR3 reads TGTGCCAGCAGTAGGACAGGGGGGTTAGGGAACTATGGCTACACCTTC. Its translation is CASSRTGGLGNYGYTF.